This T cell receptor (beta chain) is drawn from a study of blood T cell repertoires in COVID-19. Germline-derived CDR1 and CDR2 are MNHNY and SVGAGI (reference sequence). This CDR3 has 18 amino acids. V shed 5 bases and J shed 0 bases, with 19 bases lying between them. Original processing methods: From reference gene primer amplification, estimates of nucleated cell counts were derived. Sequenced by immunoSEQ multiplex PCR; TCRdb stores in-frame clones only, minus some. V and J calls and clone size are copied from that table; D and trimming were computed from the DNA. The sample shows tens of thousands of clones, 80% to 90% of them seen only once.

This sequence was found in a woman in her fifties or sixties with acute or convalescent COVID-19. The chain is built from TRBV6-6 and TRBJ1-4; D possibly corresponds to TRBD1 (5 bases). What was sequenced was peripheral blood. The CDR3: CASSPNPTGLATNEKLFF. DNA of the CDR3: TGTGCCAGCAGTCCAAATCCCACAGGCCTTGCAACTAATGAAAAACTGTTTTTT.